The clone carrying this TCR beta chain was counted between two and nine times. Its target is unknown. This specimen belongs to a study of T cell repertoires in cytomegalovirus infection. Study-wide context: Indicated by public TCR beta signatures were CMV infection and matching HLA type. Study-wide points: Cumulative frequency of public TCR beta families picked out carriers of CMV plus the relevant HLA.

TCRdb re-analysed the reads in MiXCR, keeping a single row per CDR3 protein. The sample has fewer than 350,000 distinct CDR3 sequences, 9% to 9.5% seen once. The CDR3 is 14 residues long. V lost 6 bases and J 10 bases, leaving 21 bases between the germline ends. The sequence was obtained from a human donor in good health (CMV status not recorded). Some clones in this sample may be carry-over from other donors' samples. The source material was PBMCs. The genes are TRBV12-3 or TRBV12-4 and TRBJ2-5; perhaps D is TRBD1 or TRBD2 (5 bases each). The CDR3 sequence: CASRPEGTFQGQYF. DNA for the CDR3: TGTGCCAGCAGACCAGAAGGGACCTTTCAGGGCCAGTACTTC.